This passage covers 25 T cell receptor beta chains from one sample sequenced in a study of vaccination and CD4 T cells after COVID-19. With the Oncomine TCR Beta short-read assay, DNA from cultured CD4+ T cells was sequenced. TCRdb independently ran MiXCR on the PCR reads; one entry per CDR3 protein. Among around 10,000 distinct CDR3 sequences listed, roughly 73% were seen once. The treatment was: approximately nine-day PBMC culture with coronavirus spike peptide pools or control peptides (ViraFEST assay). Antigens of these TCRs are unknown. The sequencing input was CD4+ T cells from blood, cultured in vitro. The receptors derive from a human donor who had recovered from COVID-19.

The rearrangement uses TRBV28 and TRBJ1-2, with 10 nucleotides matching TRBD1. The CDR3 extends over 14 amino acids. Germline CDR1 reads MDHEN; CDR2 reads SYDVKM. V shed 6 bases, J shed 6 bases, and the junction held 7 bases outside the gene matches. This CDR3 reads CASRTGTGANGYTF. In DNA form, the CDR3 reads TGTGCCAGCAGAACTGGGACAGGGGCGAATGGCTACACCTTC.

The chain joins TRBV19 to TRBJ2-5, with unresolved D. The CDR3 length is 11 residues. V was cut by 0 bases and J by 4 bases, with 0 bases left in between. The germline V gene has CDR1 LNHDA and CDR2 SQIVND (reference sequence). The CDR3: CASSIEETQYF. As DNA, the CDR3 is TGTGCCAGTAGTATAGAAGAGACCCAGTACTTC.

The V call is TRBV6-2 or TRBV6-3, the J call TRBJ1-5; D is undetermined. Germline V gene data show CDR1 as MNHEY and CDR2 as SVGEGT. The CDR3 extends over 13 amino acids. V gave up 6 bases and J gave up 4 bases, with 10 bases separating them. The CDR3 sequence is CASSPTGNQPQHF. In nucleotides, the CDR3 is TGTGCCAGCAGCCCTACTGGGAATCAGCCCCAGCATTTT.

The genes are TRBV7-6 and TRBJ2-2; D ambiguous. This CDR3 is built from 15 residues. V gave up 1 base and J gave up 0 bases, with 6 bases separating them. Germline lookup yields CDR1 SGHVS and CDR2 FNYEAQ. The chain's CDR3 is CASSLEYTNTGELFF. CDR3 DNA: TGTGCCAGCAGCTTAGAGTATACGAACACCGGGGAGCTGTTTTTT.

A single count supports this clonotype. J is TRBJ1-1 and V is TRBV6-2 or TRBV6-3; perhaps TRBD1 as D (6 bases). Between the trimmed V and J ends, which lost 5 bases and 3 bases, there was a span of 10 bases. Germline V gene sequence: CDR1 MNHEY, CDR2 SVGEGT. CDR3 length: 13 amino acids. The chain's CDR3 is CASSHGGYTEAFF. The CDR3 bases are TGTGCCAGCAGTCACGGGGGCTACACTGAAGCTTTCTTT.

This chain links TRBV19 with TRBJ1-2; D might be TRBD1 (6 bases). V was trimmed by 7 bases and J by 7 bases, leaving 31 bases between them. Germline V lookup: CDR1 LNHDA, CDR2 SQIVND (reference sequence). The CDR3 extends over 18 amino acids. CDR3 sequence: CASTSPLGRGHQGSGYTF. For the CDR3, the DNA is TGTGCCAGTACCTCCCCGTTGGGACGGGGTCACCAGGGGTCTGGCTACACCTTC.

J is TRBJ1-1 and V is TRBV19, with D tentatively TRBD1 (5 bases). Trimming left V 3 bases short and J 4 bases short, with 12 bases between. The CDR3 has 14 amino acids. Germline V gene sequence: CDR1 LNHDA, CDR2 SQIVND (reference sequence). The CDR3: CASSISTGTTEAFF. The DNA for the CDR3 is TGTGCCAGTAGTATCTCAACAGGAACCACTGAAGCTTTCTTT.

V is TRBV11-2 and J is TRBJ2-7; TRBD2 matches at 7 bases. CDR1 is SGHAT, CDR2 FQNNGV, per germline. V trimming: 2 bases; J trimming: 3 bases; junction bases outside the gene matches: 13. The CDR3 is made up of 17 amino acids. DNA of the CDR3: TGTGCCAGCAGCTTATCGGTGTGGGGGGGAACCCTCTACGAGCAGTACTTC. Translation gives CASSLSVWGGTLYEQYF.

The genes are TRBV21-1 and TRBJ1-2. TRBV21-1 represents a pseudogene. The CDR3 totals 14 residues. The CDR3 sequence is CASSKVGHHYGYTF. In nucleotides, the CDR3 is TGTGCCAGCAGCAAAGTAGGCCATCACTATGGCTACACCTTC.

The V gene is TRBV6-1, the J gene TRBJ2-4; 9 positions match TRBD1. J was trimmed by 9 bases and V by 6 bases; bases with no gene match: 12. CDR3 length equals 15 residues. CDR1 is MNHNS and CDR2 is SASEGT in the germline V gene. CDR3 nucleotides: TGTGCCAGCAGCGCACAGGGGGCGCTTATCGGCATTCAGTACTTC. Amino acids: CASSAQGALIGIQYF.

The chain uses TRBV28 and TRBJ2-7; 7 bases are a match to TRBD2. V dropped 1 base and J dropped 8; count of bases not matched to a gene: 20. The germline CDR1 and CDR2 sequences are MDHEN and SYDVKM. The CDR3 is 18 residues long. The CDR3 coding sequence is TGTGCCAGCAGTTTATTCGGGGTAGCGGGTCCTCAAAGCTCCCAGCAGTACTTC. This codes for CASSLFGVAGPQSSQQYF.

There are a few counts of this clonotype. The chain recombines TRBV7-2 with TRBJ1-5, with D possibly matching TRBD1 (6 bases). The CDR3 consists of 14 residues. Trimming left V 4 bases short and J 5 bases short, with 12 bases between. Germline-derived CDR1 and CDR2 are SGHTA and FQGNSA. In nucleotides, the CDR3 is TGTGCCAGCAGCTCCCAGGGGAGTTATCAGCCCCAGCATTTT. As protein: CASSSQGSYQPQHF.

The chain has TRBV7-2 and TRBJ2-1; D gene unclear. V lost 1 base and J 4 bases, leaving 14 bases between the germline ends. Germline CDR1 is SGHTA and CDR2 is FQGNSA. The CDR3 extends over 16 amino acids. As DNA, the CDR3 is TGTGCCAGCAGCTTAGGTGGTGGGGTAACATACAATGAGCAGTTCTTC. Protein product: CASSLGGGVTYNEQFF.

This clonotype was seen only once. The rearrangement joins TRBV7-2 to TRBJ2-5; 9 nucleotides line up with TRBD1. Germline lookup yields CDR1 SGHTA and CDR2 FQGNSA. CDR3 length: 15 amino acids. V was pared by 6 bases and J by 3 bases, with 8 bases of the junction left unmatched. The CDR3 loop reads CASRRDRDAKETQYF. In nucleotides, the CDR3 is TGTGCCAGCAGAAGGGACAGGGACGCTAAAGAGACCCAGTACTTC.

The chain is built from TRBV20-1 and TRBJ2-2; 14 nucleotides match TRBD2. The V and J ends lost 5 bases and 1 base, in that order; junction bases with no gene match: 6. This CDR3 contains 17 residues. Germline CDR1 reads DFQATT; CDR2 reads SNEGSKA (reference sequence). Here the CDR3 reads CSARTGLAGGNTGELFF. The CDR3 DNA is TGCAGTGCTCGAACCGGACTAGCGGGAGGGAACACCGGGGAGCTGTTTTTT.

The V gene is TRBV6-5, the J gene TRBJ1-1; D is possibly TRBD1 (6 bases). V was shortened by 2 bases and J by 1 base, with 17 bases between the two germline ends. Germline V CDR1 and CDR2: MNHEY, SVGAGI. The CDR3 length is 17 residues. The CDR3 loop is CASSYRPSGQQNTEAFF. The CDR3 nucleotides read TGTGCCAGCAGTTACCGACCCTCAGGACAGCAGAACACTGAAGCTTTCTTT.

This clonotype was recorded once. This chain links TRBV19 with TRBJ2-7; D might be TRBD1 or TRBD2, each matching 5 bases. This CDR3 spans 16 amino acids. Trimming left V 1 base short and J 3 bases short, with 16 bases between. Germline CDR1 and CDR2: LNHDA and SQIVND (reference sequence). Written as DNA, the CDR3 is TGTGCCAGTAGTATAGTGGGGCAGGGTGCGGGCTACGAGCAGTACTTC. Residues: CASSIVGQGAGYEQYF.

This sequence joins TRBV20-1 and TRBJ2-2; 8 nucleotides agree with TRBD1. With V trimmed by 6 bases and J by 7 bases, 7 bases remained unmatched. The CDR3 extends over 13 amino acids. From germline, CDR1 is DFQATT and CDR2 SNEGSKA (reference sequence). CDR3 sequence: CSASRGLGGELFF. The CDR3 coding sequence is TGCAGTGCCAGCAGGGGGCTGGGCGGGGAGCTGTTTTTT.

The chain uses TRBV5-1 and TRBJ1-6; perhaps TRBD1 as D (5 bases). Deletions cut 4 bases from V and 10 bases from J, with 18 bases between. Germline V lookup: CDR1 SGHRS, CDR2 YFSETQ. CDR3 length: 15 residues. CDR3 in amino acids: CASSRSGGEGSPLHF. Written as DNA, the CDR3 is TGCGCCAGCAGCCGGTCCGGAGGGGAGGGATCACCCCTCCACTTT.

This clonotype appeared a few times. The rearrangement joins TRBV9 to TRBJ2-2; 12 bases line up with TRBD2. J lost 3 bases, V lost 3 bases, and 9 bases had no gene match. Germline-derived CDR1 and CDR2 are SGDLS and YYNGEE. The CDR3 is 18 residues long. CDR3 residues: CASSALAGGPGYTGELFF. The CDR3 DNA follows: TGTGCCAGCAGCGCGCTAGCGGGAGGGCCGGGGTACACCGGGGAGCTGTTTTTT.

CDR3 sequence reads: CSAPPGLAGGGSYNEQFF. In DNA, the CDR3 is TGCAGTGCCCCCCCGGGACTAGCGGGAGGGGGGTCCTACAATGAGCAGTTCTTC. V is TRBV20-1 and J is TRBJ2-1; TRBD2 aligns across 16 bases. The length of the CDR3 is 18 residues. Trimming at V came to 6 bases and at J to 1 base, leaving 9 bases not matched to a gene. The germline CDR1 and CDR2 sequences are DFQATT and SNEGSKA (reference sequence).

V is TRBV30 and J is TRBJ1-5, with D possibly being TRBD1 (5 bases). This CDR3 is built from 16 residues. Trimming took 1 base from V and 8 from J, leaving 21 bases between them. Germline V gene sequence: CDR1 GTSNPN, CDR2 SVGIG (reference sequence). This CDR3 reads CAWSGGPNYGIKPQHF. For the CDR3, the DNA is TGTGCCTGGAGTGGGGGACCCAATTATGGGATTAAGCCCCAGCATTTT.

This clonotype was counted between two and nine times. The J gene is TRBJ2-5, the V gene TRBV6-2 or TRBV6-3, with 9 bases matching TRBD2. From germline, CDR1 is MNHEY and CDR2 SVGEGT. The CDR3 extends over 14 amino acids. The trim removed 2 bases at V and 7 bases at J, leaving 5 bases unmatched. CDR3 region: CASSYLTSGGTQYF. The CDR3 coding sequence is TGTGCCAGCAGTTACCTGACTAGCGGTGGGACCCAGTACTTC.

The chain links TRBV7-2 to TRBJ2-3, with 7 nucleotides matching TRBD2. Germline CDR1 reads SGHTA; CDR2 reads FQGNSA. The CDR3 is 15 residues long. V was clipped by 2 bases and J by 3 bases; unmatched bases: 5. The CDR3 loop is CASSLRVSGTDTQYF. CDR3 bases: TGTGCCAGCAGCTTAAGGGTTAGCGGGACAGATACGCAGTATTTT.

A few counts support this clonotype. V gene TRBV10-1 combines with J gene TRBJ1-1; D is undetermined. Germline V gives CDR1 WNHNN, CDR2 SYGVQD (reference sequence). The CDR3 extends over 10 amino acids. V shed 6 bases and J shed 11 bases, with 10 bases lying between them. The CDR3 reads CASRTDGAFF. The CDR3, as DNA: TGCGCCAGCAGGACGGATGGGGCTTTCTTT.